The next 32 T cell receptor beta chains were all read from a single sample in a study of glioma-infiltrating T cells. Amplification of TCR alpha and beta CDR3 regions from RNA used iRepertoire nested multiplex PCR. TCRdb fed the multiplex PCR reads into MiXCR, producing one record per CDR3 protein. Of some 150,000 distinct CDR3 sequences listed, approximately 40% are singletons. Sequenced input: glioma tissue, nonneoplastic brain tissue, or PBMCs (not recorded which). These receptors originate from a human donor with low-grade glioma or glioblastoma, undergoing nonglioma brain surgery, or in good health (not recorded which).

CDR3 residues: CASRSLHYGYTF. As DNA, the CDR3 is TGTGCCAGCAGGAGCCTCCACTATGGCTACACCTTC. This chain links TRBV28 with TRBJ1-2; D is unclear. Germline V gene lookup returns CDR1 MDHEN and CDR2 SYDVKM. The CDR3 runs to 12 residues. Trimming took 6 bases from V and 3 from J, leaving 8 bases between them.

This clonotype has only a few counts. The chain has TRBV2 and TRBJ1-1; TRBD1 matches at 8 bases. In germline, CDR1 is SNHLY, CDR2 FYNNEI. The V segment lost 9 bases and the J segment 4 bases; nucleotides outside the gene matches: 4. The CDR3 contains 12 residues. The CDR3 DNA sequence: TGTGCCAGTTCAGGGGGCCGCACTGAAGCTTTCTTT. This translates into CASSGGRTEAFF.

There are a few counts of this clonotype. CDR3 nucleotides: TGTGCCAGCAGTGAACGTAGCCAGAGCGAGCAGTACTTC. It yields the protein CASSERSQSEQYF. This sequence joins TRBV6-1 and TRBJ2-7; D not certain. The ends were cut back, 2 bases at V and 6 bases at J, with 11 bases in the middle. Per germline, CDR1 MNHNS and CDR2 SASEGT. The CDR3 consists of 13 residues.

The chain couples TRBV11-1 to TRBJ2-3, with D tentatively TRBD2 (6 bases). V lost 5 bases to trimming and J lost 3 bases, with 12 bases between them. This CDR3 region has 14 residues. The germline V gene has CDR1 SGHAT and CDR2 FQDESV (reference sequence). This CDR3 reads CASSPARGTDTQYF. In nucleotides, the CDR3 is TGTGCCAGCAGCCCAGCCCGGGGGACAGATACGCAGTATTTT.

This clonotype was recorded a few times. This sequence joins TRBV6-2 or TRBV6-3 and TRBJ1-2, with 10 bases lining up with TRBD1. V gave up 0 bases and J gave up 6 bases; unmatched junction bases: 4. The CDR3 consists of 15 residues. In germline, CDR1 is MNHEY, CDR2 SVGEGT. The CDR3 loop reads CASSYSWTGGNGYTF. In DNA, the CDR3 is TGTGCCAGCAGTTACTCGTGGACAGGGGGGAATGGCTACACCTTC.

The J gene is TRBJ2-2, the V gene TRBV7-9, with 9 bases fitting TRBD2. Trimming at V came to 5 bases and at J to 3 bases, leaving 4 bases not matched to a gene. Germline V lookup: CDR1 SEHNR, CDR2 FQNEAQ (reference sequence). The CDR3 runs to 15 residues. The CDR3 reads CASSLSGSDTGELFF. DNA of the CDR3: TGTGCCAGCAGCCTTAGCGGGAGTGACACCGGGGAGCTGTTTTTT.

The V call is TRBV20-1, the J call TRBJ1-6; 9 bases map to TRBD1. Losses at the gene ends were 7 bases for V and 3 bases for J; bases not matched to a gene: 10. This CDR3 is built from 16 residues. Germline values: CDR1 DFQATT, CDR2 SNEGSKA (reference sequence). The CDR3 sequence is CSVEAQGQGYNSPLHF. DNA of the CDR3: TGCAGTGTTGAAGCCCAGGGACAGGGCTATAATTCACCCCTCCACTTT.

Worth noting for this clonotype: This may arise from a read error, as a much more abundant clone is one base away. This sequence joins TRBV6-6 and TRBJ1-1; D not certain. The CDR3 spans 14 residues. CDR1 is MNHNY, CDR2 SVGAGI, per germline (reference sequence). CDR3 nucleotides: TGTGCCAGCAGTACTTACGGCGCCGTCGCTGAATCTTTCTTT. Amino acid sequence: CASSTYGAVAESFF.

This chain links TRBV12-3 or TRBV12-4 with TRBJ1-2; D not certain. The ends were cut back, 4 bases at V and 6 bases at J, with 9 bases in the middle. The CDR3 has 12 amino acids. The CDR3 DNA reads as TGTGCCAGCAGTTGGGATACGCATGGCTACACCTTC. This sequence encodes CASSWDTHGYTF.

This clonotype occurred many times. The chain links TRBV6-1 to TRBJ2-3; the D is unclear. The V end was cut by 6 bases, the J end by 2 bases, with 9 bases between. CDR3 length: 13 residues. CDR1 and CDR2 (germline): MNHNS, SASEGT. CDR3 sequence: CASRPTHTDTQYF. CDR3 bases: TGTGCCAGCAGGCCAACACACACAGATACGCAGTATTTT.

The chain recombines TRBV7-2 with TRBJ1-1; tentatively, D is TRBD1 (6 bases). Germline CDR1 is SGHTA and CDR2 is FQGNSA. This CDR3 contains 12 residues. V was pared by 5 bases and J by 10 bases, with 14 bases between. This CDR3 is CASSMDSLGAFF. The CDR3 bases are TGTGCCAGCAGCATGGACAGCCTGGGAGCTTTCTTT.

Details on this clonotype: No conserved phenylalanine or tryptophan is present at the end of the CDR3, so a read error is the likely explanation. The chain recombines TRBV28 with TRBJ2-3; D not certain. This CDR3 has 11 amino acids. Germline V lookup: CDR1 MDHEN, CDR2 SYDVKM. Trimming shortened V by 5 bases and J by 7 bases, and 7 bases separated the two germline ends. The CDR3 reads CASSNKHTQYL. The CDR3 coding sequence is TGTGCCAGCAGTAACAAACATACGCAGTATCTT.

This clonotype has only one observation. The junction differs from germline at one of its ends, possibly a read error. The chain employs TRBV6-1 and TRBJ2-7, with D perhaps matching TRBD2 (6 bases). Looked up from germline, CDR1 is MNHNS and CDR2 is SASEGT. The CDR3 extends over 14 amino acids. This chain's CDR3 is CAISARGTSYEQYF. In DNA form, the CDR3 reads TGTGCCATCAGTGCCCGCGGGACTTCCTACGAGCAGTACTTC.

This clonotype was recorded a few times. The rearrangement joins TRBV15 to TRBJ2-7, with a weak D call TRBD1 (8 bases). With 3 bases removed from V and 3 bases from J, the gap between germline ends came to 12 bases. CDR3 length: 14 amino acids. Germline assignment: CDR1 LNHNV and CDR2 YYDKDF (reference sequence). The CDR3 region is CATSSNRGGYEQYF. The DNA of the CDR3 is TGTGCCACCAGCAGCAACAGGGGGGGCTACGAGCAGTACTTC. Filled out from reference TRBV15 and TRBJ2-7, the complete variable domain reads DAMVIQNPRYQVTQFGKPVTLSCSQTLNHNVMYWYQQKSSQAPKLLFHYYDKDFNNEADTPDNFQSRRPNTSFCFLDIRSPGLGDTAMYLCATSSNRGGYEQYFGPGTRLTVT.

This clonotype was observed at least ten times. The gene calls are TRBV6-1 and TRBJ2-1, with a weak D call TRBD2 (6 bases). CDR1 and CDR2 from the germline V gene are MNHNS and SASEGT. The CDR3 is 13 amino acids. V was clipped by 8 bases and J by 7 bases, with 15 bases between them. As DNA, the CDR3 is TGTGCCAGCCGCGGGGCAGGAGGGAATGAGCAGTTCTTC. This codes for CASRGAGGNEQFF.

Concerning this clonotype itself: Since a much larger clone is just one base distant, this may be a read error. The rearrangement joins TRBV20-1 to TRBJ1-1; D possibly corresponds to TRBD1 (5 bases). The CDR3 has 13 amino acids. Germline loops: CDR1 DFQATT, CDR2 SNEGSKA (reference sequence). CDR3 region: CSARGQLNTQAFF. In DNA form, the CDR3 reads TGCAGTGCTAGAGGACAGTTGAACACTCAAGCTTTCTTT.

The chain has TRBV12-3 or TRBV12-4 and TRBJ1-1; D gene ambiguous. The germline V and J ends were trimmed by 6 bases and 1 base, with 9 bases remaining between them. The CDR3 covers 13 residues. The CDR3 here is CASRYSKNTEAFF. The CDR3 nucleotides read TGTGCCAGCAGATACTCCAAGAACACTGAAGCTTTCTTT.

This CDR3 reads CSAWPQEDTEAFF. The CDR3 region has the DNA TGCAGTGCTTGGCCGCAGGAGGACACTGAAGCTTTCTTT. The rearrangement links TRBV20-1 to TRBJ1-1, with D uncertain. CDR3 length equals 13 residues. Deletions cut 5 bases from V and 3 bases from J, with 13 bases between. The V gene's germline CDR1 is DFQATT and CDR2 SNEGSKA (reference sequence).

The rearrangement uses TRBV6-2 or TRBV6-3 and TRBJ1-1, with D perhaps TRBD1 (6 bases). Trimming removed 5 bases from V and 2 bases from J, with 18 bases in between. This CDR3 is 16 amino acids long. CDR1 is MNHEY, CDR2 SVGEGT, per germline. Here the CDR3 reads CASSRLGGSRNTEAFF. CDR3 sequence (DNA): TGTGCCAGCAGTCGACTAGGGGGATCTCGAAACACTGAAGCTTTCTTT.

This clonotype was recorded once. The genes are TRBV7-2 and TRBJ1-2; D gene uncertain. Germline V CDR1 and CDR2: SGHTA, FQGNSA. The CDR3 spans 14 residues. Trimming took off 1 base at V and 4 bases at J, with 10 bases between the two ends. CDR3 protein: CASSLDGQRYGYTF. CDR3 nucleotides: TGTGCCAGCAGCTTAGACGGCCAGCGCTATGGCTACACCTTC. Based on the CDR3 plus reference TRBV7-2 and TRBJ1-2, the full variable domain is GAGVSQSPSNKVTEKGKDVELRCDPISGHTALYWYRQSLGQGLEFLIYFQGNSAPDKSGLPSDRFSAERTGGSVSTLTIQRTQQEDSAVYLCASSLDGQRYGYTFGSGTRLTVV.

The V call is TRBV4-2, the J call TRBJ2-7; 12 positions match TRBD2. The CDR3 spans 13 residues. Germline V gene sequence: CDR1 LGHNA, CDR2 YNFKEQ. V shed 6 bases, J shed 6 bases, and the junction held 3 bases outside the gene matches. CDR3 amino acids: CASRLAGGVEQYF. CDR3 sequence (DNA): TGTGCCAGCAGACTAGCGGGAGGTGTCGAGCAGTACTTC.

The chain joins TRBV12-3 or TRBV12-4 to TRBJ1-2; D gene unclear. The germline V and J ends were trimmed by 7 bases and 6 bases, with 21 bases remaining between them. This CDR3 comprises 15 residues. The chain's CDR3 is CASTFAQSVKDGYTF. For the CDR3, the DNA is TGTGCCAGCACTTTTGCACAGTCCGTTAAAGATGGCTACACCTTC.

Here the CDR3 DNA reads TGTGCCAGCAGAGGGGATTATAGCAATCAGCCCCAGCATTTT. It yields the protein CASRGDYSNQPQHF. V is TRBV28 and J is TRBJ1-5, with a possible D match to TRBD1 (5 bases). The V end lost 6 bases, the J end lost 0 bases, and 9 bases lay between the germline ends. CDR1 and CDR2 from the germline V gene are MDHEN and SYDVKM. CDR3 length: 14 amino acids.

The chain uses TRBV7-2 and TRBJ2-3; TRBD2 is a possible D gene (6 bases). The germline gives CDR1 SGHTA, CDR2 FQGNSA. The CDR3 runs 15 residues. V lost 2 bases to trimming and J lost 2 bases, with 11 bases between them. This chain's CDR3 is CASSLWGGTTDTQYF. CDR3 bases: TGTGCCAGCAGCTTATGGGGCGGGACCACAGATACGCAGTATTTT.

This clonotype appeared a single time. Relative to the germline gene, one junction end is altered; a read error may explain this. The genes are TRBV7-7 and TRBJ1-6; 9 bases map to TRBD1. The CDR3 covers 18 residues. Germline-derived CDR1 and CDR2 are SSHAT and FNYEAQ (reference sequence). The CDR3, as DNA: TGTGCTAGCAGCTCTGGTCCGGGACAGGGAAGGCATAATTCACCCCTCCACTTT. This translates into CASSSGPGQGRHNSPLHF.

This clonotype has ten or more counts. The chain carries TRBV4-2 and TRBJ2-1; the D gene is possibly TRBD2 (6 bases). The germline V gene has CDR1 LGHNA and CDR2 YNFKEQ. The V gene lost 1 base and the J gene lost 9 bases, with 19 bases spanning the gap. This CDR3 spans 16 amino acids. CDR3 loop: CASSQVNRRFGGEQFF. The CDR3 nucleotides read TGTGCCAGCAGCCAAGTGAATCGGAGGTTCGGGGGTGAGCAGTTCTTC.

The table lists this clonotype with a few counts. V gene TRBV15 combines with J gene TRBJ2-1; 10 nucleotides line up with TRBD2. The CDR3 length is 15 residues. The germline gives CDR1 LNHNV, CDR2 YYDKDF (reference sequence). V dropped 3 bases and J dropped 3; count of bases not matched to a gene: 2. CDR3: CATSRGLAYYNEQFF. The CDR3 DNA reads as TGTGCCACCAGCAGGGGACTAGCGTACTACAATGAGCAGTTCTTC.

This clonotype counts as medium-sized. The V call is TRBV20-1, the J call TRBJ1-2, with D maybe TRBD1 (6 bases). The CDR3 has 14 residues. Germline V lookup: CDR1 DFQATT, CDR2 SNEGSKA (reference sequence). The V end lost 2 bases, the J end lost 3 bases, and 13 bases lay between the germline ends. The chain's CDR3 is CSARRGGMDYGYTF. The CDR3, as DNA: TGCAGTGCTAGAAGGGGGGGCATGGACTATGGCTACACCTTC.

The rearrangement joins TRBV20-1 to TRBJ2-3, with TRBD2 as a possible D gene (6 bases). Germline-derived CDR1 and CDR2 are DFQATT and SNEGSKA (reference sequence). The CDR3 loop spans 13 amino acids. V lost 8 bases and J lost 7, with 19 bases in between. Here the CDR3 reads CSLPDRGRNTQYF. The CDR3 nucleotides read TGCAGTCTACCGGACCGAGGGAGGAATACGCAGTATTTT.

V and J are TRBV20-1 and TRBJ2-7; D might be TRBD1 (5 bases). CDR1 DFQATT and CDR2 SNEGSKA come from the germline V gene (reference sequence). CDR3 size: 15 residues. V was trimmed by 3 bases and J by 2 bases, leaving 17 bases between them. For the CDR3, the DNA is TGCAGTGCTAGGGGGCTTGAGGACCGAGCCTACGAGCAGTACTTC. Its translation: CSARGLEDRAYEQYF.

Concerning this clonotype: One junction end disagrees with the germline gene, perhaps due to a read error. This chain connects TRBV10-2 to TRBJ2-3; TRBD2 matches 8 bases. This CDR3 has 15 amino acids. Germline V gene lookup returns CDR1 WSHSY and CDR2 SAAADI. CDR3 DNA sequence: TGTGCCATCAAGGGAACTAGCGGAAGCACAGATACGCAGTATTTT. It specifies CAIKGTSGSTDTQYF.

In its sample, this clonotype was seen a few times. The gene calls are TRBV18 and TRBJ2-5; D gene uncertain. The CDR3 covers 14 residues. Germline loops: CDR1 KGHSH, CDR2 LQKENI. Trimming stripped 5 bases from V and 0 bases from J, with 10 bases between. The CDR3 region has the DNA TGTGCCAGCTCAATCGGCAGGCACCAAGAGACCCAGTACTTC. Protein sequence: CASSIGRHQETQYF. Combining the CDR3 with reference TRBV18 and TRBJ2-5 gives the whole variable domain NAGVMQNPRHLVRRRGQEARLRCSPMKGHSHVYWYRQLPEEGLKFMVYLQKENIIDESGMPKERFSAEFPKEGPSILRIQQVVRGDSAAYFCASSIGRHQETQYFGPGTRLLVL.